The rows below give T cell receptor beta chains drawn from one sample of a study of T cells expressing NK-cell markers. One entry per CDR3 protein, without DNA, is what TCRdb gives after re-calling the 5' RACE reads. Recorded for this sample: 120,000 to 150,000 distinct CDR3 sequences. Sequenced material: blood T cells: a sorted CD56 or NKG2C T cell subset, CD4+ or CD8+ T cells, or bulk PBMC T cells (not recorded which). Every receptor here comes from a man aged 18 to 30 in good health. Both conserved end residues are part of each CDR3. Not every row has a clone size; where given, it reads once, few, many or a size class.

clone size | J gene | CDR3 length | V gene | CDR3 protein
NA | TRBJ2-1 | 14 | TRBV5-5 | CASSPTSAYNEQFF
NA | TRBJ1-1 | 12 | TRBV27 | CASSLAGREAFF
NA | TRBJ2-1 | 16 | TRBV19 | CASSTQTSGIRNEQFF
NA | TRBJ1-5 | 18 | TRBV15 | CATSRDHPQGASNQPQHF
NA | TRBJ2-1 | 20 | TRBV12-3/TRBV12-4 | CASRHAGTSGRAGSYNEQFF
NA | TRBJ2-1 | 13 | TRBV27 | CASSPRVGNEQFF
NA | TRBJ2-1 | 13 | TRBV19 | CASSTTAVNEQFF
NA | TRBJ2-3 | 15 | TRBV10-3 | CAISEGSGTRDTQYF
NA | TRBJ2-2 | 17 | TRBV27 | CASSFIPGLAGAGELFF
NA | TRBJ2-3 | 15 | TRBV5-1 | CASSLKQGATDTQYF
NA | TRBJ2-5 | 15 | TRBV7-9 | CASSSPRDTGETQYF
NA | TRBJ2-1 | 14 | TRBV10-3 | CAISAGTSDNEQFF
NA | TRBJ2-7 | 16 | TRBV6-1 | CAISEPATGGSPEQYF
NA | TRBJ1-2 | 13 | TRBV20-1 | CSARQGGNYGYTF
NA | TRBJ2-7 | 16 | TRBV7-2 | CASSVSRVVDSYEQYF
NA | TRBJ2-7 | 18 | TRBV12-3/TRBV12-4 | CASSFISLPGQGVYEQYF
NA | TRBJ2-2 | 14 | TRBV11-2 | CASSGGPHTGELFF
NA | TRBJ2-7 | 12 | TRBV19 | CASSGKYYEQYF
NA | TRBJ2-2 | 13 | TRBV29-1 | CSVDELSTGELFF
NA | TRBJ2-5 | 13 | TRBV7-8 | CASSLLREETQYF
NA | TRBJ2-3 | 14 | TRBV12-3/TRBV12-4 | CASTSGESTDTQYF
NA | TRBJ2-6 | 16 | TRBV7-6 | CASSVRGLGGANVLTF
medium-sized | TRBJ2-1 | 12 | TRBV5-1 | CASSLAGNEQFF
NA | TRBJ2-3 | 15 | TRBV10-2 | CASSGTGFGTDTQYF
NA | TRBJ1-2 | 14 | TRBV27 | CASSPTGWGYGYTF
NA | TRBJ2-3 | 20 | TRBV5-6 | CASSLRGRAGLAGDPDTQYF
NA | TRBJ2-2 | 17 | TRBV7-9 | CASSLEAIQVGTGELFF
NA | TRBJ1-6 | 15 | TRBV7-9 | CASSLNWQNNSPLHF
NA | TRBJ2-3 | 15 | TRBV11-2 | CASSLESGFTDTQYF
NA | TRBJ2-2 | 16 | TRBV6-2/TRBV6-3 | CASSYTAPGRDGELFF
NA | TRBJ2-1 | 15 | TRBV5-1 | CASSLSAGSHNEQFF
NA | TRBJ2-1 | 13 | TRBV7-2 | CASSLYGNNEQFF
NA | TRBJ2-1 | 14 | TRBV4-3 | CASSQDGKRNEQFF